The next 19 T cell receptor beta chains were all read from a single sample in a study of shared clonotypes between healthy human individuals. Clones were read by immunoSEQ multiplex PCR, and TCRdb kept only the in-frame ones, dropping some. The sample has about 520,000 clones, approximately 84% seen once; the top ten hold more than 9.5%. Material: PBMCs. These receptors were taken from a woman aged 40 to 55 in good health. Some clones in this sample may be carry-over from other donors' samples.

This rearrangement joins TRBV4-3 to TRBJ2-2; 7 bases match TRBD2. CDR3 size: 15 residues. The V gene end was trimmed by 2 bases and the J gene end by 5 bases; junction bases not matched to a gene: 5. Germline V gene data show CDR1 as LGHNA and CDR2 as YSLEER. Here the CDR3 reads CASSQRTSWTGELFF. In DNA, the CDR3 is TGCGCCAGCAGCCAACGGACTAGTTGGACCGGGGAGCTGTTTTTT.

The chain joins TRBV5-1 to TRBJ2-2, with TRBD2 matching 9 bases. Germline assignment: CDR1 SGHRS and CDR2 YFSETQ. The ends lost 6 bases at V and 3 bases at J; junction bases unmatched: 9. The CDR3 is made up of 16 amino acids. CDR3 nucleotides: TGCGCCAGCACTAGCGGGACGATCGGGGACACCGGGGAGCTGTTTTTT. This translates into CASTSGTIGDTGELFF.

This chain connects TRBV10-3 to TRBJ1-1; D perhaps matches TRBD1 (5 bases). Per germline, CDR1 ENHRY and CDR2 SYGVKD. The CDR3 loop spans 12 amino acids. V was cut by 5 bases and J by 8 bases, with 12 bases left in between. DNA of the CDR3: TGTGCCATCAGTAGCCGGGACGAGGAAGCTTTCTTT. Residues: CAISSRDEEAFF.

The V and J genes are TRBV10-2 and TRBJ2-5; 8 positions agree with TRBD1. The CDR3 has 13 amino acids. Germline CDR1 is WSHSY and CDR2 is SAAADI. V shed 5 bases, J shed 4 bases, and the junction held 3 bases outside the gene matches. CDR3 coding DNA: TGCGCCAGCAGTCGACAGGGGCCAGAGACCCAGTACTTC. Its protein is CASSRQGPETQYF.

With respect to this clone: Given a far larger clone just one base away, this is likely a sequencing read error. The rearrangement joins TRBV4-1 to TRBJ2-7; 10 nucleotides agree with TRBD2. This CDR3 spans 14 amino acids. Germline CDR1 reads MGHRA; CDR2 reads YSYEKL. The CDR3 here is CVSSPRVAGGEQYF. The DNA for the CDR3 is TGCGTCAGCAGCCCCCGGGTAGCGGGAGGTGAGCAGTACTTC.

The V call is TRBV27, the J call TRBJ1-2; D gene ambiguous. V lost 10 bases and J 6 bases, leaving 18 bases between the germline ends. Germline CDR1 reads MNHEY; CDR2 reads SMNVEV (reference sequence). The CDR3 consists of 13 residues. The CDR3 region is CATKGVLRDGYTF. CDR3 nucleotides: TGTGCCACCAAAGGAGTGCTAAGGGATGGCTACACCTTC.

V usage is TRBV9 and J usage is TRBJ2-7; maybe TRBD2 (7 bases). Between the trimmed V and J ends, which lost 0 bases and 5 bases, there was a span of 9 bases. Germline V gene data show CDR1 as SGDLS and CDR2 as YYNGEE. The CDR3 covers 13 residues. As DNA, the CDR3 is TGTGCCAGCAGCGTAGCCGGGGGGCACGAGCAGTACTTC. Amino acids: CASSVAGGHEQYF.

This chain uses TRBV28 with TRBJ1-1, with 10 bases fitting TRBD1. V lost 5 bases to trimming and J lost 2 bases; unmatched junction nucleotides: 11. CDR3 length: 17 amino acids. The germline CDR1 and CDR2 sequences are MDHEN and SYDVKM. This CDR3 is CASSNSPGTGDNTEAFF. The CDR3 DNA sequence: TGTGCCAGCAGTAATTCCCCCGGGACAGGGGACAACACTGAAGCTTTCTTT. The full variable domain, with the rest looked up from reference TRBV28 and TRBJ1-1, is DVKVTQSSRYLVKRTGEKVFLECVQDMDHENMFWYRQDPGLGLRLIYFSYDVKMKEKGDIPEGYSVSREKKERFSLILESASTNQTSMYLCASSNSPGTGDNTEAFFGQGTRLTVV.

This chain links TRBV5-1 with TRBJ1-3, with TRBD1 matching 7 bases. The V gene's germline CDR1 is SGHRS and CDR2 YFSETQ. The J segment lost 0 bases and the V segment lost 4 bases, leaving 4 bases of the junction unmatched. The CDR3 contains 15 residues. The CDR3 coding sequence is TGCGCCAGCAGCAGGGACAGCGTCTCTGGAAACACCATATATTTT. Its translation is CASSRDSVSGNTIYF.

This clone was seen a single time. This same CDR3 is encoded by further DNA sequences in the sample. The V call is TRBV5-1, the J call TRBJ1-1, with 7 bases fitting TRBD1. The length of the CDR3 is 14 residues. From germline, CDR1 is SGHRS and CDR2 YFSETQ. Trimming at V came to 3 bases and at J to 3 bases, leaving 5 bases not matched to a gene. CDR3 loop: CASSSTGRDTEAFF. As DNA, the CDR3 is TGCGCCAGCAGCTCGACAGGGAGGGACACTGAAGCTTTCTTT.

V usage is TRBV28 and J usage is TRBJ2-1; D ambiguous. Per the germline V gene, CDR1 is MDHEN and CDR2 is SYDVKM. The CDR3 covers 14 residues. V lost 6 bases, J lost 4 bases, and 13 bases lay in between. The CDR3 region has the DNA TGTGCCAGCAGCTATCCCTCCGGGTACAATGAGCAGTTCTTC. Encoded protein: CASSYPSGYNEQFF.

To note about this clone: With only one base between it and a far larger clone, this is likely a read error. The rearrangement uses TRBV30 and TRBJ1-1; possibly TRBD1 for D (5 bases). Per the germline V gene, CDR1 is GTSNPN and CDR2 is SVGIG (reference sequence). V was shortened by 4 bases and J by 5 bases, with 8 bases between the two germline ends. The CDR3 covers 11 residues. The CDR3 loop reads CAWMDMTEAFF. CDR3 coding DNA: TGTGCCTGGATGGACATGACTGAAGCTTTCTTT. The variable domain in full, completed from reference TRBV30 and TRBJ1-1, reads SQTIHQWPATLVQPVGSPLSLECTVEGTSNPNLYWYRQAAGRGLQLLFYSVGIGQISSEVPQNLSASRPQDRQFILSSKKLLLSDSGFYLCAWMDMTEAFFGQGTRLTVV.

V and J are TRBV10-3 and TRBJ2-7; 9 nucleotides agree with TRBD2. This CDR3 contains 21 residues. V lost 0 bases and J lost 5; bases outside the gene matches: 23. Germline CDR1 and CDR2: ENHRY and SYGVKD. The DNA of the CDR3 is TGTGCCATCAGTGAGTCGATGGCTAACCGGTGGCTAGCGGGGAGAGGTGACGAGCAGTACTTC. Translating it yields CAISESMANRWLAGRGDEQYF.

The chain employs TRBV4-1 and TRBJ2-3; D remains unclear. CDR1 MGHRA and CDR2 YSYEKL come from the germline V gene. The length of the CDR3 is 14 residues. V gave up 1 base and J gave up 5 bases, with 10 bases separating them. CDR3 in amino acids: CASSQVRTEDTQYF. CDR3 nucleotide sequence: TGCGCCAGCAGCCAAGTCCGGACCGAAGATACGCAGTATTTT.

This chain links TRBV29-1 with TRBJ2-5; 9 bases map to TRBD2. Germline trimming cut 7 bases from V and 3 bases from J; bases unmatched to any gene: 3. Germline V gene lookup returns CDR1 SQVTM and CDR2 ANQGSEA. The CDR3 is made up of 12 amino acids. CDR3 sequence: CSARLAEETQYF. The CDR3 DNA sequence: TGCAGCGCTAGACTAGCGGAAGAGACCCAGTACTTC.

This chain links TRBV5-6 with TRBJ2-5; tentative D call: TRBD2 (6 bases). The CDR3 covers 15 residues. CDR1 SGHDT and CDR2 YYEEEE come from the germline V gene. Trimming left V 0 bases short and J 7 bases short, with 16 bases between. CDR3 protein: CASSLERTLGGTQYF. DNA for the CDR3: TGTGCCAGCAGCTTGGAGAGGACCCTCGGGGGGACCCAGTACTTC.

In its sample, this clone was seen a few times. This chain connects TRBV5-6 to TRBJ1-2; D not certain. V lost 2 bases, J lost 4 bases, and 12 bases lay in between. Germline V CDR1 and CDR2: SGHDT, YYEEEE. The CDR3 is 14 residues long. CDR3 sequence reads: CASSFQLGAYGYTF. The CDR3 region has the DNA TGTGCCAGCAGCTTTCAGCTCGGAGCCTATGGCTACACCTTC.

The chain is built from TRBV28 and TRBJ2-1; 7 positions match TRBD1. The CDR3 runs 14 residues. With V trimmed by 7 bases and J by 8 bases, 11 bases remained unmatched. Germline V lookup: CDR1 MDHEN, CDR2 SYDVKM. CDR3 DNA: TGTGCCAGCAATACAGGGGCCCCCTTGGATGAGCAGTTCTTC. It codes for CASNTGAPLDEQFF.

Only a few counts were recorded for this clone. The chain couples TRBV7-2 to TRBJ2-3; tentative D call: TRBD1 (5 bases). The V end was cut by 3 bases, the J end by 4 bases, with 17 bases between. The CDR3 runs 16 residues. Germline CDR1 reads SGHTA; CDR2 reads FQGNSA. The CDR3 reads CASSLMGRGVADTQYF. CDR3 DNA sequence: TGTGCCAGCAGCTTGATGGGTAGGGGTGTAGCAGATACGCAGTATTTT. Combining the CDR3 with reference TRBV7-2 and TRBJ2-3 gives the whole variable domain GAGVSQSPSNKVTEKGKDVELRCDPISGHTALYWYRQSLGQGLEFLIYFQGNSAPDKSGLPSDRFSAERTGGSVSTLTIQRTQQEDSAVYLCASSLMGRGVADTQYFGPGTRLTVL.